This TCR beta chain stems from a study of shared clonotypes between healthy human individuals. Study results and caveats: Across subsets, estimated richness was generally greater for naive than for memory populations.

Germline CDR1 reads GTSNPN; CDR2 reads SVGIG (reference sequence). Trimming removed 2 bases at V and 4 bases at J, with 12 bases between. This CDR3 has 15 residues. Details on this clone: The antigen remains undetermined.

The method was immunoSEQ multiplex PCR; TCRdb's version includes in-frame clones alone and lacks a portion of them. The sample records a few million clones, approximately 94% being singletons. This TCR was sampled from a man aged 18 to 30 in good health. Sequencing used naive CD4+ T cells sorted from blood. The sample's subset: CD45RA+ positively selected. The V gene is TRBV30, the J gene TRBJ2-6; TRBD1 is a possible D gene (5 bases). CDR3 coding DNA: TGTGCCTGGAGTCCTCAGGGAACAGGGGCCAACGTCCTGACTTTC. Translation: CAWSPQGTGANVLTF.